This TCR beta chain came from a study of blood T cell repertoires in COVID-19. Assay: immunoSEQ multiplex PCR; the TCRdb copy retains only in-frame clones and omits some. The table records 40,000 to 60,000 clones, roughly nine tenths of them present only once. This CDR3 comprises 15 residues. Per germline, CDR1 MGHDK and CDR2 SYGVNS. The junction had 9 bases not matched to a gene; V was cut back by 7 bases and J by 3 bases. This chain connects TRBV25-1 to TRBJ2-7; 10 bases line up with TRBD2. The sequence came from a human donor in a cohort sampled during active COVID-19. The specimen sequenced was peripheral blood. The CDR3 region is CASKRSLAGDYEQYF. The CDR3 DNA is TGTGCCAGCAAGCGGAGCCTAGCGGGAGACTACGAGCAGTACTTC.